This T cell receptor (beta chain) was profiled in a study of beta chain features in type 1 diabetes. Sequencing targeted expressed TCRB transcripts, as all isolated RNA had been reverse transcribed. TCRdb's copy holds only in-frame clones and misses some; the assay was immunoSEQ multiplex PCR. The profile shows hundreds of thousands of clones, 9.5% to 12% of them singletons. This clone was detected only a few times. The CDR3 loop spans 16 amino acids. The J segment lost 10 bases and the V segment lost 6 bases, leaving 16 bases of the junction unmatched. Germline CDR1 and CDR2: SGHVS and FNYEAQ. The source of this sequence is a woman aged 30 to 39 in good health. Sequenced sample: naive CD4+ T cells from blood. V gene TRBV7-6 combines with J gene TRBJ2-1; 9 bases agree with TRBD2. The CDR3 here is CASSSAGTSTLGEQFF. DNA for the CDR3: TGTGCCAGCAGTTCGGCCGGGACTAGCACATTAGGCGAGCAGTTCTTC.